The rows below give T cell receptor beta chains drawn from one sample of a study of control samples from healthy donors and cancer patients. Only in-frame clones appear in the TCRdb table, and some are missing; sequencing was by immunoSEQ multiplex PCR. Of roughly 73,000 clones listed, approximately 84% were seen once; the top ten hold under 30%. The sequencing sample was made of blood. All receptors come from a man aged 50 or older in good health. Each CDR3 is given with its conserved first and last residue. The order of the fields is D gene, clone size, J gene, V gene, CDR3 protein, CDR3 DNA. D genes are given only for firm matches. Rows give clone size only sometimes, using once, few, many, or a class for an expanded clone.

D: .; size: .; J: TRBJ1-6; V: TRBV28; CDR3: CASSLSDLGHNSPLHF; DNA: TGTGCCAGCAGTTTATCCGACCTGGGCCATAATTCACCCCTCCACTTT
D: .; size: .; J: TRBJ2-1; V: TRBV21-1; CDR3: CASSTCIYEQFF; DNA: TGTGCCAGCAGCACCTGTATCTATGAGCAGTTCTTC
D: TRBD1; size: .; J: TRBJ2-7; V: TRBV30; CDR3: CAWSRGQNYEQYF; DNA: TGTGCCTGGAGCCGGGGACAGAACTACGAGCAGTACTTC
D: TRBD1; size: few; J: TRBJ2-7; V: TRBV5-5; CDR3: CASSVGQGYYEQYF; DNA: TGTGCCAGCAGCGTAGGACAGGGTTACTACGAGCAGTACTTC
D: TRBD2; size: .; J: TRBJ2-3; V: TRBV11-2; CDR3: CASSHRLAGSRDTQYF; DNA: TGTGCCAGCAGCCACAGACTAGCGGGGTCGAGGGATACGCAGTATTTT
D: .; size: .; J: TRBJ1-2; V: TRBV3-1/TRBV3-2; CDR3: CASSPGVLNYGYTF; DNA: TGTGCCAGCAGCCCCGGGGTCTTAAACTATGGCTACACCTTC
D: TRBD1; size: .; J: TRBJ2-5; V: TRBV2; CDR3: CASSGGQGRGETQYF; DNA: TGTGCCAGCAGTGGGGGACAGGGGAGGGGAGAGACCCAGTACTTC
D: TRBD1; size: once; J: TRBJ2-7; V: TRBV4-3; CDR3: CASSQPRQGARCEQYF; DNA: TGCGCCAGCAGCCAACCCCGACAGGGGGCGCGGTGCGAGCAGTACTTC
D: TRBD2; size: .; J: TRBJ2-1; V: TRBV7-9; CDR3: CASRTSGSDNEQFF; DNA: TGTGCCAGCAGAACCAGCGGGAGCGACAATGAGCAGTTCTTC
D: TRBD2; size: .; J: TRBJ2-1; V: TRBV6-4; CDR3: CASSAHFGLGMRDEQFF; DNA: TGTGCCAGCAGTGCGCACTTCGGACTAGGAATGAGGGATGAGCAGTTCTTC
D: TRBD1; size: .; J: TRBJ2-2; V: TRBV19; CDR3: CASRYRGPNGELFF; DNA: TGTGCCAGTAGATACAGGGGCCCGAACGGGGAGCTGTTTTTT
D: TRBD1; size: .; J: TRBJ1-5; V: TRBV9; CDR3: CASTLTGGDNQPQHF; DNA: TGTGCCAGCACTTTGACAGGGGGGGACAATCAGCCCCAGCATTTT
D: .; size: .; J: TRBJ2-1; V: TRBV2; CDR3: CASSVFPRAEQFF; DNA: TGTGCCAGCAGTGTGTTCCCGCGGGCTGAGCAGTTCTTC
D: .; size: .; J: TRBJ1-2; V: TRBV11-2; CDR3: CASSLEATGIYGYTF; DNA: TGTGCCAGCAGCTTAGAGGCCACAGGGATCTATGGCTACACCTTC
D: .; size: .; J: TRBJ1-1; V: TRBV19; CDR3: CASSISLNTEAFF; DNA: TGTGCCAGTAGTATTAGCCTTAACACTGAAGCTTTCTTT
D: TRBD2; size: once; J: TRBJ2-7; V: TRBV7-8; CDR3: CASSLGTGGSYEQYF; DNA: TGTGCCAGCAGCTTAGGAACGGGAGGCTCCTACGAGCAGTACTTC
D: TRBD1; size: .; J: TRBJ1-4; V: TRBV2; CDR3: CASILTGSNEKLFF; DNA: TGTGCCAGCATTTTGACAGGGTCGAATGAAAAACTGTTTTTT
D: .; size: .; J: TRBJ2-7; V: TRBV27; CDR3: CASRRARTYEQYF; DNA: TGTGCCAGCAGACGCGCGAGAACCTACGAGCAGTACTTC
D: .; size: few; J: TRBJ1-2; V: TRBV21-1; CDR3: CASSPGGGRNYGYTF; DNA: TGTGCCAGCAGCCCAGGGGGGGGGAGGAACTATGGCTACACCTTC
D: .; size: .; J: TRBJ2-7; V: TRBV11-2; CDR3: CASSPVGRSGAYEQYF; DNA: TGTGCCAGCAGCCCAGTTGGCCGGAGTGGGGCCTACGAGCAGTACTTC
D: .; size: .; J: TRBJ2-3; V: TRBV19; CDR3: CASSIPPGGGTDTQYF; DNA: TGTGCCAGTAGTATCCCACCGGGTGGTGGCACAGATACGCAGTATTTT
D: .; size: .; J: TRBJ1-2; V: TRBV4-3; CDR3: CASSQMGAGEFYGYTF; DNA: TGCGCCAGCAGCCAGATGGGGGCAGGGGAGTTCTATGGCTACACCTTC
D: TRBD1; size: once; J: TRBJ1-1; V: TRBV2; CDR3: CASSDGTGGAGNTEAFF; DNA: TGTGCCAGCAGTGATGGGACAGGGGGCGCCGGGAACACTGAAGCTTTCTTT
D: .; size: .; J: TRBJ1-2; V: TRBV6-5; CDR3: CASSYERHPNYGYTF; DNA: TGTGCCAGCAGTTACGAAAGACACCCTAACTATGGCTACACCTTC
D: TRBD2; size: few; J: TRBJ2-1; V: TRBV11-3; CDR3: CASSSGLAGGYNEQFF; DNA: TGTGCCAGCAGCTCGGGACTAGCGGGAGGTTACAATGAGCAGTTCTTC
D: .; size: .; J: TRBJ1-2; V: TRBV6-6; CDR3: CASRQARFYGYTF; DNA: TGTGCCAGCAGACAAGCGCGTTTCTATGGCTACACCTTC
D: .; size: .; J: TRBJ1-2; V: TRBV9; CDR3: CASSVQGRSSYGYTF; DNA: TGTGCCAGCAGCGTACAGGGGCGAAGTAGCTATGGCTACACCTTC
D: .; size: medium-sized; J: TRBJ1-3; V: TRBV7-3; CDR3: CASRKRDGILTGNTIYF; DNA: TGTGCCAGCAGGAAGCGGGACGGCATTTTAACTGGAAACACCATATATTTT
D: .; size: .; J: TRBJ1-1; V: TRBV4-3; CDR3: CASSQARAREAFF; DNA: TGCGCCAGCAGCCAAGCGAGGGCCCGTGAAGCTTTCTTT
D: .; size: .; J: TRBJ1-2; V: TRBV12-3/TRBV12-4; CDR3: CASSLRNYGYTF; DNA: TGTGCCAGCAGTTTAAGGAACTATGGCTACACCTTC
D: .; size: .; J: TRBJ1-2; V: TRBV2; CDR3: CAIRDIYGYTF; DNA: TGTGCCATAAGGGACATATATGGCTACACCTTC
D: .; size: .; J: TRBJ2-2; V: TRBV11-2; CDR3: CASSPGSHTGELFF; DNA: TGTGCCAGCTCGCCTGGAAGCCACACCGGGGAGCTGTTTTTT
D: TRBD1; size: .; J: TRBJ2-3; V: TRBV24-1; CDR3: CATRFGTGHTDTQYF; DNA: TGTGCCACCAGGTTCGGGACAGGGCACACAGATACGCAGTATTTT
D: .; size: .; J: TRBJ1-4; V: TRBV9; CDR3: CASNLGVDEKLFF; DNA: TGTGCCAGCAACCTAGGGGTTGATGAAAAACTGTTTTTT
D: .; size: .; J: TRBJ2-3; V: TRBV19; CDR3: CASSKSRTSTDTQYF; DNA: TGTGCCAGTAGTAAGTCGCGGACTAGCACAGATACGCAGTATTTT
D: .; size: .; J: TRBJ2-5; V: TRBV6-6; CDR3: CASSYSRGLETQYF; DNA: TGTGCCAGCAGTTACTCGAGGGGATTAGAGACCCAGTACTTC
D: .; size: .; J: TRBJ1-5; V: TRBV30; CDR3: CAWTGNRNQPQHF; DNA: TGTGCCTGGACAGGGAATCGCAATCAGCCCCAGCATTTT
D: TRBD1; size: .; J: TRBJ2-1; V: TRBV28; CDR3: CASSPPMGQYNEQFF; DNA: TGTGCCAGCAGTCCCCCTATGGGACAGTACAATGAGCAGTTCTTC
D: .; size: .; J: TRBJ1-4; V: TRBV24-1; CDR3: CATSDKYLRVAGEKLFF; DNA: TGTGCCACCAGTGACAAATATTTGAGGGTAGCGGGTGAAAAACTGTTTTTT
D: .; size: .; J: TRBJ2-7; V: TRBV19; CDR3: CASSIIGFSYEQYF; DNA: TGTGCCAGTAGTATAATAGGGTTTTCCTACGAGCAGTACTTC
D: .; size: once; J: TRBJ2-1; V: TRBV5-1; CDR3: CASSLVPSSGEQFF; DNA: TGCGCCAGCAGCTTGGTTCCTTCGTCGGGTGAGCAGTTCTTC
D: TRBD1; size: .; J: TRBJ1-2; V: TRBV19; CDR3: CASSTDRSSYYGYTF; DNA: TGTGCCAGTAGTACGGACAGGTCTTCCTACTATGGCTACACCTTC
D: .; size: .; J: TRBJ1-4; V: TRBV15; CDR3: CATSRVDVPKLFF; DNA: TGTGCCACCAGCAGAGTGGACGTCCCAAAACTGTTTTTT
D: .; size: few; J: TRBJ2-7; V: TRBV21-1; CDR3: CASSKGGDGTAGYEQYF; DNA: TGTGCCAGCAGCAAAGGGGGTGACGGGACAGCGGGATACGAGCAGTACTTC
D: TRBD2; size: .; J: TRBJ2-1; V: TRBV7-2; CDR3: CASSFLSSGRVNEQFF; DNA: TGTGCCAGCAGCTTTCTGTCTAGCGGGAGGGTTAATGAGCAGTTCTTC
D: .; size: .; J: TRBJ2-7; V: TRBV2; CDR3: CATRTASYEQYF; DNA: TGTGCCACCCGGACGGCTTCCTACGAGCAGTACTTC
D: .; size: .; J: TRBJ2-3; V: TRBV19; CDR3: CASSIALAGNKYF; DNA: TGTGCCAGTAGTATAGCACTAGCAGGGAATAAGTATTTT
D: TRBD1; size: .; J: TRBJ2-2; V: TRBV30; CDR3: CAGTKRGRNTGELFF; DNA: TGTGCCGGTACAAAGAGGGGGCGGAACACCGGGGAGCTGTTTTTT
D: .; size: once; J: TRBJ1-4; V: TRBV19; CDR3: CASSRGRGSNEKLFF; DNA: TGTGCCAGTAGTAGGGGGCGCGGATCAAATGAAAAACTGTTTTTT
D: TRBD2; size: .; J: TRBJ2-7; V: TRBV5-4; CDR3: CASSRGTSGAYEQYF; DNA: TGTGCCAGCAGCCGAGGGACTAGCGGGGCATACGAGCAGTACTTC
D: .; size: few; J: TRBJ2-3; V: TRBV24-1; CDR3: CATSDLERDTDTQYF; DNA: TGTGCCACCAGTGATTTAGAAAGGGACACAGATACGCAGTATTTT
D: TRBD1; size: .; J: TRBJ1-5; V: TRBV7-2; CDR3: CASSYATGTGRLSNQPQHF; DNA: TGTGCCAGCAGCTATGCTACCGGGACAGGTCGCCTTAGTAATCAGCCCCAGCATTTT
D: .; size: .; J: TRBJ1-6; V: TRBV30; CDR3: CAWSAGQYNSPLHF; DNA: TGTGCCTGGAGTGCTGGACAGTATAATTCACCCCTCCACTTT
D: .; size: .; J: TRBJ1-5; V: TRBV6-1; CDR3: CASSDGIIGNQPQHF; DNA: TGTGCCAGCAGTGATGGTATTATCGGCAATCAGCCCCAGCATTTT